The clone carrying this T cell receptor beta chain appeared a few times. Its target is unknown. The sample originates from a study of beta chain features in type 1 diabetes. Overall study results and limits: Since sequencing was performed on cDNA, cells with high TCR expression could be over-represented. Short templates might get an advantage during PCR, and this would be equal in patients and controls. Researchers report that Type 1 diabetes patients had moderately but significantly shorter TCRB CDR3s across all four CD4+ subsets.

Expressed TCRB transcripts got sequenced, as all isolated RNA was reverse transcribed. Here immunoSEQ multiplex PCR was the method, and the copy in TCRdb shows in-frame clones only, minus some. The table has over 650,000 clones, over 12% seen once; the top ten hold roughly 0.04%. Germline CDR1 and CDR2: LNHDA and SQIVND (reference sequence). Trimming took 5 bases from V and 2 from J, leaving 13 bases between them. This CDR3 contains 14 residues. Sequenced: naive CD4+ T cells from blood. The TCR was taken from a man aged 18-30 years with type 1 diabetes. This chain connects TRBV19 to TRBJ2-7; D is uncertain. CDR3 in DNA: TGTGCCAGTAGTGCGAATCGGTTGACCTACGAGCAGTACTTC. Amino acid sequence: CASSANRLTYEQYF.